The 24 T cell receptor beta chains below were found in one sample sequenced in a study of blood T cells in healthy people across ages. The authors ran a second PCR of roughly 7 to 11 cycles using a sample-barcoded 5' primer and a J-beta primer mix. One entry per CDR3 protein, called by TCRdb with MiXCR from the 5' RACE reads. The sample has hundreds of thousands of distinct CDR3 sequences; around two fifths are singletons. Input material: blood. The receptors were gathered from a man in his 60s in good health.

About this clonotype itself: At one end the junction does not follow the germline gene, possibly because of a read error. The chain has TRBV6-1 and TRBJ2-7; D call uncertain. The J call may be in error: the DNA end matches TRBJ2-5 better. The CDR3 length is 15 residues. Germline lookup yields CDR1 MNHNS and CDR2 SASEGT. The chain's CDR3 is CASSEVLTRQGTQYF. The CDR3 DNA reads TGTGCCAGCAGTGAAGTTCTGACGAGGCAAGGGACCCAGTACTTC.

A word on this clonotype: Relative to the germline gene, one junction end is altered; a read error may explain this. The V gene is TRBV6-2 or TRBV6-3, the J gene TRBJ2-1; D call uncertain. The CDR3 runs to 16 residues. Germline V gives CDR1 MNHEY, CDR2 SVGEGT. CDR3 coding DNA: TGCGCCAGCAGTTACTCGACATCAAGCTCCTACAATGAGCAGTTCTTC. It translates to CASSYSTSSSYNEQFF.

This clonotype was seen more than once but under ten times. CDR3 coding DNA: TGCAGTGCTAGTCCCTCCTACGAGCAGTACTTC. Protein sequence: CSASPSYEQYF. The chain couples TRBV20-1 to TRBJ2-7; D remains ambiguous. Looked up from germline, CDR1 is DFQATT and CDR2 is SNEGSKA (reference sequence). The CDR3 is made up of 11 amino acids. V was shortened by 3 bases and J by 0 bases, with 3 bases between the two germline ends.

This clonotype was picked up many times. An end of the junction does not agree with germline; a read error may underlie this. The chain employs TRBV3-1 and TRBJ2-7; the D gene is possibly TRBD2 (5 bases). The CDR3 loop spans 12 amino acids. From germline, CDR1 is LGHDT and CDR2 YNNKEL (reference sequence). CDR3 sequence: CASSQGRGEQYF. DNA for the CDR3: TGCGCCAGCAGCCAAGGACGGGGAGAGCAGTACTTC.

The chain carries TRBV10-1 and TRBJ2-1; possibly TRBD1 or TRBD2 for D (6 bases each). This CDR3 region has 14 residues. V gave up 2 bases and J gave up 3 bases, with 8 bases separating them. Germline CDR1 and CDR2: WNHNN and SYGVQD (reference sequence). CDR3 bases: TGCGCCAGCAGTGAGGCGGGACACTACAATGAGCAGTTCTTC. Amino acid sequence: CASSEAGHYNEQFF.

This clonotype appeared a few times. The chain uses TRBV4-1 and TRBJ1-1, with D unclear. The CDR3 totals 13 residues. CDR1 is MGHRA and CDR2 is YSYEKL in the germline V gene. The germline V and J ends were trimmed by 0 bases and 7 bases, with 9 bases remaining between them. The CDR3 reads CASSQDRPGEAFF. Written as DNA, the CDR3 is TGCGCCAGCAGCCAAGATAGGCCAGGTGAAGCTTTCTTT.

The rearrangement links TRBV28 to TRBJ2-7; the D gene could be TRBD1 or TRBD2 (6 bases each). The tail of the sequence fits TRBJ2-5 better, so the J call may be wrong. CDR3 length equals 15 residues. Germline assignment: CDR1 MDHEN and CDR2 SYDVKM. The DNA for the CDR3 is TGTGCCAGCAGTTTATATAAAGGGGGGAGGGAGACCCAGTACTTC. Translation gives CASSLYKGGRETQYF.

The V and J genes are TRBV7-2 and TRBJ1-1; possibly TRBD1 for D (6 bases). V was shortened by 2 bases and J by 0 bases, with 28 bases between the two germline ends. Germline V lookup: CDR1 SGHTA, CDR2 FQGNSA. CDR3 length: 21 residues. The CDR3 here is CASSLRGGWTAGGSMNTEAFF. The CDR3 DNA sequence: TGTGCCAGCAGCTTACGCGGTGGATGGACAGCCGGAGGTTCCATGAACACTGAAGCTTTCTTT.

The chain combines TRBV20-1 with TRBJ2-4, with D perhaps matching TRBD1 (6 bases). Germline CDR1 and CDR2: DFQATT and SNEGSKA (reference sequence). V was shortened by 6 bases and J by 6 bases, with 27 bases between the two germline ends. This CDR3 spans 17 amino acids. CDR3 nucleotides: TGCAGTGCCAACCCACAGGGAAGCGGTCTTAAGGGAAACATTCAGTACTTC. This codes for CSANPQGSGLKGNIQYF.

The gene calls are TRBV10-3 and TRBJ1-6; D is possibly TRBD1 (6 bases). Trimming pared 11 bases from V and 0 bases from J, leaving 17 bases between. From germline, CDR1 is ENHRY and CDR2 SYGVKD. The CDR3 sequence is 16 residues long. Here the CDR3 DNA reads TGTGCCGTCACAAGAACAGGGAGCTCCTATAATTCACCCCTCCACTTT. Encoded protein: CAVTRTGSSYNSPLHF.

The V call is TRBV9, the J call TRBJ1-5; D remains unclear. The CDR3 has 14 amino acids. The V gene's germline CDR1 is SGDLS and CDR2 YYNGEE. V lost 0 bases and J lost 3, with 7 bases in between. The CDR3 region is CASSVARTNQPQHF. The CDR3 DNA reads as TGTGCCAGCAGCGTAGCGCGGACCAATCAGCCCCAGCATTTT.

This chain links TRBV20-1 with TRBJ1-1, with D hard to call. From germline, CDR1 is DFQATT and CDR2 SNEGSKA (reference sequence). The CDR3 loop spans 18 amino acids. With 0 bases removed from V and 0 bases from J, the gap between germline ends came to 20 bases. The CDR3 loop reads CSARDPREGRSMNTEAFF. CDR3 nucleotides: TGCAGTGCTAGAGATCCGCGGGAGGGCCGCAGCATGAACACTGAAGCTTTCTTT.

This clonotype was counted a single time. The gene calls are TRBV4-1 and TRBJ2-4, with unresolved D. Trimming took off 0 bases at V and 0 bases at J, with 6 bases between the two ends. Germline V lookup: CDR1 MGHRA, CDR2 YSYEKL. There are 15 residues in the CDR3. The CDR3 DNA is TGCGCCAGCAGCCAAGATCATCCAGCCAAAAACATTCAGTACTTC. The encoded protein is CASSQDHPAKNIQYF.

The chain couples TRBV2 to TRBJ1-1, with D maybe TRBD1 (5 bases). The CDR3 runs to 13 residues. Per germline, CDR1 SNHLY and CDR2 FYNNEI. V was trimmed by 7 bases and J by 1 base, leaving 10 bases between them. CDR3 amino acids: CASTAGQNTEAFF. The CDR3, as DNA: TGTGCCAGCACCGCCGGACAGAACACTGAAGCTTTCTTT.

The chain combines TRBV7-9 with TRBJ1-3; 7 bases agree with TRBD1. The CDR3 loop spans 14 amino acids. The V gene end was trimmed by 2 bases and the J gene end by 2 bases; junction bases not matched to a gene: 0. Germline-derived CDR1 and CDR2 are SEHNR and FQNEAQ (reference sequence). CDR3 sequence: CASSLQGAGNTIYF. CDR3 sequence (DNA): TGTGCCAGCAGCTTACAGGGGGCTGGAAACACCATATATTTT.

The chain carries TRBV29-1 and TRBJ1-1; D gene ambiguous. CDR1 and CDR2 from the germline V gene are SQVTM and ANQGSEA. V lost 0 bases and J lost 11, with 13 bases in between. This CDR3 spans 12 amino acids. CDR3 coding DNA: TGCAGCGTTGAAGAGATAATCTTAGAGGCTTTCTTT. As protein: CSVEEIILEAFF.

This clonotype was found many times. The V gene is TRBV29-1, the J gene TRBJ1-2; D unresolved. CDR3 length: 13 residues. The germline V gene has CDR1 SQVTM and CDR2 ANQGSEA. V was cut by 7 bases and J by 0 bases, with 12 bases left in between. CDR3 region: CSANLGANYGYTF. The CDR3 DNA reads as TGCAGCGCAAACCTGGGAGCTAACTATGGCTACACCTTC.

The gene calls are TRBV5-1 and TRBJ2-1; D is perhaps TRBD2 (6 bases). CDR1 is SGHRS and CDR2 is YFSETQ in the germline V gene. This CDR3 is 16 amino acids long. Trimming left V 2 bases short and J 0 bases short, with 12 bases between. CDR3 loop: CASSLKMGGSYNEQFF. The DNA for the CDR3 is TGCGCCAGCAGCTTAAAAATGGGGGGCTCCTACAATGAGCAGTTCTTC.

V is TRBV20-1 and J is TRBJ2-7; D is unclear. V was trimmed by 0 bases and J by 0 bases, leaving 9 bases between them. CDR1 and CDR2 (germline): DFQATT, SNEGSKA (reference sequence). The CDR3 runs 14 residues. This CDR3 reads CSARDTGLSYEQYF. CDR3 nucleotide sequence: TGCAGTGCTAGAGATACCGGGCTCTCCTACGAGCAGTACTTC.

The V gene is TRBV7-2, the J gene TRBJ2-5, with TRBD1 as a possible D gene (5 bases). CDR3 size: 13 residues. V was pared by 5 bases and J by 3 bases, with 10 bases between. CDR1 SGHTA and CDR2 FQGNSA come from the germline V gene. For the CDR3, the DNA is TGTGCCAGCAGCCGGGCCAGGGAAGAGACCCAGTACTTC. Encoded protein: CASSRAREETQYF.

The CDR3 here is CSARAFYNEQYF. The CDR3 DNA reads TGCAGTGCTAGGGCATTCTACAATGAGCAGTACTTC. The V and J genes are TRBV20-1 and TRBJ2-1; no reliable D call. The end of the DNA aligns better with TRBJ2-7, so the J call may be wrong. Germline V gives CDR1 DFQATT, CDR2 SNEGSKA (reference sequence). This CDR3 has 12 residues.

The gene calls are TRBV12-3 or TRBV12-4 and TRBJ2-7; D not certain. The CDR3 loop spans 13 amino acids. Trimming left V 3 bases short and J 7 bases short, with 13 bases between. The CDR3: CASSFKGNDEQYF. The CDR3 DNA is TGTGCCAGCAGTTTTAAGGGTAACGATGAGCAGTACTTC.

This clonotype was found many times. The CDR3 spells CSVGTDYEQYF. The CDR3 nucleotides are TGCAGCGTCGGGACAGACTACGAGCAGTACTTC. The rearrangement links TRBV29-1 to TRBJ2-7, with 7 nucleotides matching TRBD1. The CDR3 totals 11 residues. CDR1 is SQVTM, CDR2 ANQGSEA, per germline. V was pared by 6 bases and J by 3 bases, with 2 bases of the junction left unmatched.

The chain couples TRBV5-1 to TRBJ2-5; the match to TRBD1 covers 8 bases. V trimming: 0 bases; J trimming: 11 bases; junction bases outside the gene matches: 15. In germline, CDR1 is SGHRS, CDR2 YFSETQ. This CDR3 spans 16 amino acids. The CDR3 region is CASSLAGGTGPTKQYF. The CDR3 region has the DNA TGCGCCAGCAGCTTGGCTGGCGGGACAGGACCTACGAAGCAGTACTTC.